This T cell receptor (beta chain) is drawn from a study of vaccination and CD4 T cells after COVID-19. Study as a whole: Following dose two, a median around 69 days (range 14 to 241) passed before post-vaccine samples were taken.

Treatment here: roughly 10-day PBMC culture with coronavirus spike peptide pools or control peptides (ViraFEST assay). Positive PCR dates ranged from March to December 2020; these dates predated US Alpha, Beta and Delta variants. Wells that each held fewer than 2.5 million PBMCs were cultured with 8 to 10 IU/ml IL-2 and 7.5 to 10 ug/ml peptide pools. Negative selection was the method that isolated CD4+ T cells after more than 9 days of culture. On this clonotype: Antigen specificity is unknown.

Cultured CD4+ T-cell DNA underwent Oncomine TCR Beta short-read sequencing. TCRdb re-called the PCR reads through MiXCR, storing one row per CDR3 protein. The sample shows fewer than 15,000 distinct CDR3 sequences, around three fifths of them seen only once. The sequenced material came from CD4+ T cells from blood, cultured in vitro. The TCR sequence derives from a human donor who had recovered from COVID-19.

This CDR3 reads CASSLKAYTEAFF. The DNA for the CDR3 is TGCGCCAGCAGCTTGAAGGCATACACTGAAGCTTTCTTT. V gene TRBV5-1 combines with J gene TRBJ1-1; D not resolved. The V gene lost 1 base and the J gene lost 3 bases, with 7 bases spanning the gap. Germline CDR1 is SGHRS and CDR2 is YFSETQ. The CDR3 spans 13 residues. Variable domain in full (rest from reference TRBV5-1 and TRBJ1-1): KAGVTQTPRYLIKTRGQQVTLSCSPISGHRSVSWYQQTPGQGLQFLFEYFSETQRNKGNFPGRFSGRQFSNSRSEMNVSTLELGDSALYLCASSLKAYTEAFFGQGTRLTVV.